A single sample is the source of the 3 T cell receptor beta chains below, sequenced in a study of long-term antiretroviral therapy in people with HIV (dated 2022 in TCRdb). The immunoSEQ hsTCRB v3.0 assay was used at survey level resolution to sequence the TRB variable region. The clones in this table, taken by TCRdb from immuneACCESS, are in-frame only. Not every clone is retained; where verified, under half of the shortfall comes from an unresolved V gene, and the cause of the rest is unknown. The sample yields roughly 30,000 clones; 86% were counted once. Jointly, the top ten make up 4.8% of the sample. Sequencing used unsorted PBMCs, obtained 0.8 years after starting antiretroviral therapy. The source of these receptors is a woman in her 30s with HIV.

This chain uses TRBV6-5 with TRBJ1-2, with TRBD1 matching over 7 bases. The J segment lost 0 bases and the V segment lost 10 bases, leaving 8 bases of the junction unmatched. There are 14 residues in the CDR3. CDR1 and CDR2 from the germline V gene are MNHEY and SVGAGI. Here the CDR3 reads CATTGDEANYGYTF. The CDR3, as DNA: TGTGCCACCACAGGGGACGAAGCTAACTATGGCTACACCTTC.

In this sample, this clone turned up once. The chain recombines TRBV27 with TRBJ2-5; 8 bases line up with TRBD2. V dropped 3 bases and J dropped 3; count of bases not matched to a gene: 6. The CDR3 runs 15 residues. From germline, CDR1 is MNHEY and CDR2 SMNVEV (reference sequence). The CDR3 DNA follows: TGTGCCAGCAGTTTCGTAGCGGGGAGGGAAGAGACCCAGTACTTC. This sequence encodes CASSFVAGREETQYF.

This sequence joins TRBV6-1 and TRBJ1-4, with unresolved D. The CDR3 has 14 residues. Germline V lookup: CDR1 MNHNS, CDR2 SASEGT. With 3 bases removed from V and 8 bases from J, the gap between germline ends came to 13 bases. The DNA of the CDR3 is TGTGCCAGCAGTGATAGAGGATTTGGGGAAAAACTGTTTTTT. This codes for CASSDRGFGEKLFF.